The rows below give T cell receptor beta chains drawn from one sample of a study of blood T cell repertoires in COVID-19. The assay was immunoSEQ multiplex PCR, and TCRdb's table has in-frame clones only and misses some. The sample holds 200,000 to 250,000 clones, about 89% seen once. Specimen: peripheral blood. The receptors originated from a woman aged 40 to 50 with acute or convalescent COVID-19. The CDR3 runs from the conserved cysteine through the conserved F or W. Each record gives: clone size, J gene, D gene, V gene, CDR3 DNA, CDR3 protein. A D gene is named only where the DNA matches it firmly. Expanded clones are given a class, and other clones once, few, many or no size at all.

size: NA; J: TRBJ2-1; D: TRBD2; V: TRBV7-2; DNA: TGTGCCAGCAGCAGAGCGGGGGGGCCCCCCTACAATGAGCAGTTCTTC; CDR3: CASSRAGGPPYNEQFF
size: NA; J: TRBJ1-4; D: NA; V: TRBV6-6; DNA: TGTGCCAGCAGTTACGGAGCAACTAATGAAAAACTGTTTTTT; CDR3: CASSYGATNEKLFF
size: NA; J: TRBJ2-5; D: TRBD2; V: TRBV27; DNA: TGTGCCAGCAGTCTCCATTTTAGCGGGGCGCAAGAGACCCAGTACTTC; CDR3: CASSLHFSGAQETQYF
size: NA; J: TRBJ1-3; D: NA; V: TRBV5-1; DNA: TGCGCCAGCAGCTTGTCGTCCCCTCGGGAGAACACCATATATTTT; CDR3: CASSLSSPRENTIYF
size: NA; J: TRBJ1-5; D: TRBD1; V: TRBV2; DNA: TGTGCCAGCAGTAGGACAGGGGGCAGCAATCAGCCCCAGCATTTT; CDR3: CASSRTGGSNQPQHF
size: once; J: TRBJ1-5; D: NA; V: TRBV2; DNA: TGTGCCAGCAGTCTGGGGGGTTATAGCAATCAGCCCCAGCATTTT; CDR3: CASSLGGYSNQPQHF
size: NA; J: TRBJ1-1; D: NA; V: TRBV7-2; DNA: TGTGCCAGCAGCTTAAACCTAGCGACTGGGACTTTCTTT; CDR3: CASSLNLATGTFF
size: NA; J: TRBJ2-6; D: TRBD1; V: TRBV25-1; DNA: TGTGCCAGCAGTGACGGGGACAGGTTAACCTCTGGGGCCAACGTCCTGACTTTC; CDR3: CASSDGDRLTSGANVLTF
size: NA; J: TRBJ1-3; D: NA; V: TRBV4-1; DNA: TGCGCCAGCAGCCAAGATTGGCGGTCGAACACCATATATTTT; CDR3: CASSQDWRSNTIYF
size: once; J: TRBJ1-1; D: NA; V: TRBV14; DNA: TGTGCCAGCAGGTCCCGCGCTGAAGCTTTCTTT; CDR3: CASRSRAEAFF
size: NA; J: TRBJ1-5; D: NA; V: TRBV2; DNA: TGTGCCAGCAGTGCGATTCGGGGTGGCAATCAGCCCCAGCATTTT; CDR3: CASSAIRGGNQPQHF
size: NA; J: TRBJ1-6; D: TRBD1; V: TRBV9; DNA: TGTGCCAGCAGCTTCGGGACAGATTATTCACCCCTCCACTTT; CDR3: CASSFGTDYSPLHF
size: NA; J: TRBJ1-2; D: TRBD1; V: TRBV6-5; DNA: TGTGCCAGCAGACGGGACAGGGGAAACTATGGCTACACCTTC; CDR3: CASRRDRGNYGYTF
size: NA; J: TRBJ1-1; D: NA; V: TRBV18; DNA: TGTGCCAGCTCACTACCGGACAGTAACACTGAAGCTTTCTTT; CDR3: CASSLPDSNTEAFF
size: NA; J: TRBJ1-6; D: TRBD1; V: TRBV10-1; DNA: TGCGCCAGCAGGAAGTTCTTGACAGGGGACTCACCCCTCCACTTT; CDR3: CASRKFLTGDSPLHF
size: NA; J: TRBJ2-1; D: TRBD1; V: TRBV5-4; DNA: TGTGCCAGCAGCGCTCGCTGGAGACAGGGTAGGAATGAGCAGTTCTTC; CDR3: CASSARWRQGRNEQFF
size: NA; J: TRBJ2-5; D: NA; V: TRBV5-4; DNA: TGTGCCAGCAGCCCACGAACTACAGGGCCTGGGGAGACCCAGTACTTC; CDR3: CASSPRTTGPGETQYF
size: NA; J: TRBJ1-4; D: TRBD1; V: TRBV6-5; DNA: TGTGCCAGCAGTTCCTACAGGGGCTCGTATGAAAAACTGTTTTTT; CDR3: CASSSYRGSYEKLFF
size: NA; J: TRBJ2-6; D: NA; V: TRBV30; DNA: TGTGCCTGGAGTGTTGGCTACAGCTCTGGGGCCAACGTCCTGACTTTC; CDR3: CAWSVGYSSGANVLTF
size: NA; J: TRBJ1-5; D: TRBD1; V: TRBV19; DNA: TGTGCCAGTAGTATAGGACAGGGAAGGGGTCAGCCCCAGCATTTT; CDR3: CASSIGQGRGQPQHF
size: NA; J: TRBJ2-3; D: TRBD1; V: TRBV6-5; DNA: TGTGCCAGCAATGCTCGACAGGGGCCAGATACGCAGTATTTT; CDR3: CASNARQGPDTQYF
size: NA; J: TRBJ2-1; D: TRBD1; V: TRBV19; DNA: TGTGCCAGTAGTATGAAACCAAGACAGGGAAATGAGCAGTTCTTC; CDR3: CASSMKPRQGNEQFF
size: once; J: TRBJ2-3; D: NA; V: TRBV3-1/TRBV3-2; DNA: TGTGCCAGCAGCCAAGTAGAAACAGATACGCAGTATTTT; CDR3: CASSQVETDTQYF
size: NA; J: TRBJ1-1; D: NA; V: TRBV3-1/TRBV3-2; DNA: TGTGCCAGCAGCCATTTCGGGGGCACTGAAGCTTTCTTT; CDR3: CASSHFGGTEAFF
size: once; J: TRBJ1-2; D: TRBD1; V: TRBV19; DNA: TGTGCCAGTAGTACCCATACCGGGACAGGGGGCAGGAGCTACACCTTC; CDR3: CASSTHTGTGGRSYTF
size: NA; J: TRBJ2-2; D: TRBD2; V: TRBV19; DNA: TGTGCCAGTATCGAACTAGCGGGGGGGCTAGGCACCGGGGAGCTGTTTTTT; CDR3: CASIELAGGLGTGELFF
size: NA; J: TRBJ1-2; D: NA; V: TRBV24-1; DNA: TGTGCCACCATGGGAGCGGGGGGCTATGGCTACACCTTC; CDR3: CATMGAGGYGYTF
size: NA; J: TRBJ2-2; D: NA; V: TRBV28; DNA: TGTGCCAGCAGTTTCCTCACAGGGTCCCGGGAGCTGTTTTTT; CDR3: CASSFLTGSRELFF
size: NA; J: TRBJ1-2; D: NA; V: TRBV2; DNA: TGTGCCAGCAGACAGATGGTGGGGCGGAGCTATGGCTACACCTTC; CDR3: CASRQMVGRSYGYTF
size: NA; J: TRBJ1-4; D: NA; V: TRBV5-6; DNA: TGTGCCAGCACCGGAACAGGGTTTAATGAAAAACTGTTTTTT; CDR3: CASTGTGFNEKLFF